This is a list of T cell receptor beta chains from one sample in a study of T cell responses to AZD1222 COVID-19 vaccine. Clones were read by immunoSEQ multiplex PCR, and TCRdb kept only the in-frame ones, dropping some. The sample yields under 200,000 clones, about 88% seen once. The source was peripheral blood, collected on day 0 of AZD1222 vaccination. The receptors were sampled from an adult in good health. CDR3s include the opening cysteine and the closing phenylalanine or tryptophan. A D gene is named only where the DNA matches it firmly. Clone size is shown for a subset of rows, as once, few, many or a class of expanded clone.

V	J	size	D	DNA	CDR3
TRBV19	TRBJ2-1	.	TRBD2	TGTGCCAGCCGACTAGCGGGAGGGTACAATGAGCAGTTCTTC	CASRLAGGYNEQFF
TRBV6-2/TRBV6-3	TRBJ2-1	.	TRBD2	TGTGCCAGCAGTTACTCTGGCCTAGCGGCTGAATATGAGCAGTTCTTC	CASSYSGLAAEYEQFF
TRBV6-2/TRBV6-3	TRBJ1-1	.	.	TGTGCCAGCAGCTCCGGTCCGGGGCCTCGGACCACTGAAGCTTTCTTT	CASSSGPGPRTTEAFF
TRBV5-6	TRBJ2-3	.	TRBD2	TGTGCCAGCAGCTTGGAGACTAGCGGGAGAGGGGATACGCAGTATTTT	CASSLETSGRGDTQYF
TRBV19	TRBJ1-2	.	.	TGTGCCACCTCGGGGGGGCCGGACTATGGCTACACCTTC	CATSGGPDYGYTF
TRBV14	TRBJ2-7	.	.	TGTGCCAGCAGCCAAGTGGGAAATATCTACGAGCAGTACTTC	CASSQVGNIYEQYF
TRBV18	TRBJ2-3	.	.	TGTGCCAGCTCACCCCCGCAGGATACGCAGTATTTT	CASSPPQDTQYF
TRBV28	TRBJ1-2	.	.	TGTGCCAGCAGTAGGTACGCTAACTATGGCTACACCTTC	CASSRYANYGYTF
TRBV9	TRBJ1-5	once	.	TGTGCCAGCAGCGTAGACGGAAATAGCAATCAGCCCCAGCATTTT	CASSVDGNSNQPQHF
TRBV2	TRBJ2-2	once	.	TGTGCCAGCAGAGGCCCCGGGGAGCTGTTTTTT	CASRGPGELFF
TRBV11-1	TRBJ1-2	.	.	TGTGCCAGCAGCTTAGCGGCGGTAAATGGTTATGGCTACACCTTC	CASSLAAVNGYGYTF
TRBV4-1	TRBJ1-5	.	.	TGCGCCAGCAGCCCGTTGCTCGGTAGCAATCAGCCCCAGCATTTT	CASSPLLGSNQPQHF
TRBV2	TRBJ1-2	.	.	TGTGCCAGCAGTGAGACGGCCATTAACTATGGCTACACCTTC	CASSETAINYGYTF
TRBV7-2	TRBJ2-1	few	.	TGTGCCAGCAGCTTACAGGCAGGGGCTAATGAGCAGTTCTTC	CASSLQAGANEQFF
TRBV24-1	TRBJ1-2	.	.	TGTGCCACCAGTGATTTTGTAGGGGATGACTATGGCTACACCTTC	CATSDFVGDDYGYTF
TRBV4-3	TRBJ2-7	.	.	TGCGCCAGCAACCAAAGGAGGGGCAGCGAGCAGTACTTC	CASNQRRGSEQYF